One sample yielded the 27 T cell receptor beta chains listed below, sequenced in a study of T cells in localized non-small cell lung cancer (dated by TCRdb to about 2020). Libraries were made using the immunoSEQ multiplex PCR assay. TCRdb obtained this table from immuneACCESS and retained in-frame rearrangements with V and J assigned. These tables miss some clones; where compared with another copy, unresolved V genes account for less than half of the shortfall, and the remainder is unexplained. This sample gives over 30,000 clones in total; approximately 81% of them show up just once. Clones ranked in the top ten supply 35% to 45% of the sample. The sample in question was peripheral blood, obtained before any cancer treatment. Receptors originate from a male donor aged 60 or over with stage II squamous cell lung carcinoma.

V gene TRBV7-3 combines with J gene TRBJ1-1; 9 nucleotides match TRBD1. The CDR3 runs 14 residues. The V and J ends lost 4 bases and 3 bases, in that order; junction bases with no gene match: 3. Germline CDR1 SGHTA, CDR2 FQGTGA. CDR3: CASSSGQGDTEAFF. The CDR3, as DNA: TGTGCCAGCAGCTCGGGACAGGGCGACACTGAAGCTTTCTTT.

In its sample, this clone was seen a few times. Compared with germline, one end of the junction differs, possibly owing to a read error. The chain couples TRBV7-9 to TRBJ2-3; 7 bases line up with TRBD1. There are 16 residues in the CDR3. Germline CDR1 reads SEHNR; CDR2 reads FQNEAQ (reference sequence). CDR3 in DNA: TGTGCCAGCAGTTTAGGACAGGTCCTCAGCACAGATACGCAGTATTTT. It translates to CASSLGQVLSTDTQYF.

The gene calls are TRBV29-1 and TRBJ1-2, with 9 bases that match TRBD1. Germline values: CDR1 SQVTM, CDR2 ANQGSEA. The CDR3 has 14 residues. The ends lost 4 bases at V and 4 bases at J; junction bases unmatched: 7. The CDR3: CSVGTLGQGYGYTF. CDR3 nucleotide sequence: TGCAGCGTTGGAACCCTGGGACAGGGCTATGGCTACACCTTC.

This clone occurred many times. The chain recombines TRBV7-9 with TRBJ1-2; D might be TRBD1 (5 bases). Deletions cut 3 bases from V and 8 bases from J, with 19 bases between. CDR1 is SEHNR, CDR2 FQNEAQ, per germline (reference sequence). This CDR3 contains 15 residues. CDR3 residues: CASSFGGTDPQGYTF. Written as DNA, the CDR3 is TGTGCCAGCAGCTTCGGCGGGACGGACCCTCAGGGCTACACCTTC.

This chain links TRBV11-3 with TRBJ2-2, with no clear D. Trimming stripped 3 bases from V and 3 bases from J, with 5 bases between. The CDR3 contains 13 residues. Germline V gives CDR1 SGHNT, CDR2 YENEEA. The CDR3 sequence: CASSLLDTGELFF. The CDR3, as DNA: TGTGCCAGCAGCTTGCTGGACACCGGGGAGCTGTTTTTT. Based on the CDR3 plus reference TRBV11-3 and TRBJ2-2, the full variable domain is EAGVVQSPRYKIIEKKQPVAFWCNPISGHNTLYWYLQNLGQGPELLIRYENEEAVDDSQLPKDRFSAERLKGVDSTLKIQPAELGDSAVYLCASSLLDTGELFFGEGSRLTVL.

CDR3: CASSPLGTGTNEQFF. The CDR3 coding sequence is TGTGCCAGCTCACCACTTGGTACGGGGACGAATGAGCAGTTCTTC. This chain joins TRBV18 and TRBJ2-1; D is perhaps TRBD1 or TRBD2 (5 bases each). This CDR3 has 15 residues. Germline V gene sequence: CDR1 KGHSH, CDR2 LQKENI. V dropped 1 base and J dropped 7 bases, with 14 bases sitting between them.

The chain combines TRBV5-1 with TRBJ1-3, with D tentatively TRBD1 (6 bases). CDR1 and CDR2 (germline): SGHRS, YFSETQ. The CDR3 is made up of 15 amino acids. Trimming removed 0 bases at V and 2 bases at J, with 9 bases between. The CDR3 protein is CASSLEGGTGNTIYF. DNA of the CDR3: TGCGCCAGCAGCTTGGAAGGGGGTACTGGAAACACCATATATTTT.

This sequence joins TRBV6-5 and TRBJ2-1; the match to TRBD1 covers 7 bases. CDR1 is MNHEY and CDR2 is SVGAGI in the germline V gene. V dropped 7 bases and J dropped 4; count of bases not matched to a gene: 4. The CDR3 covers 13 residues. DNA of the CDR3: TGTGCCAGCATGGGGACAGTATACAATGAGCAGTTCTTC. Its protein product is CASMGTVYNEQFF.

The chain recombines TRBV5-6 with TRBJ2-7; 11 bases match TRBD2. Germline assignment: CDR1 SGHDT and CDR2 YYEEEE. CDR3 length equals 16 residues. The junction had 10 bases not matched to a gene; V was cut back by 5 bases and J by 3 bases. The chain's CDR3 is CASSLYQTSGNYEQYF. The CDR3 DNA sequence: TGTGCCAGCAGTCTCTACCAGACTAGCGGGAACTACGAGCAGTACTTC.

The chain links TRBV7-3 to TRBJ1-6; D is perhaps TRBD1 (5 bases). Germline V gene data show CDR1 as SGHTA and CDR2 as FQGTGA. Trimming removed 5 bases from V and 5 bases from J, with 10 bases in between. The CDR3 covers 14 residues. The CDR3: CASSQDTNNSPLHF. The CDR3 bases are TGTGCCAGCAGCCAGGACACAAATAATTCACCCCTCCACTTT. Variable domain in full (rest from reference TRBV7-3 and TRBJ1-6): GAGVSQTPSNKVTEKGKYVELRCDPISGHTALYWYRQSLGQGPEFLIYFQGTGAADDSGLPNDRFFAVRPEGSVSTLKIQRTERGDSAVYLCASSQDTNNSPLHFGNGTRLTVT.

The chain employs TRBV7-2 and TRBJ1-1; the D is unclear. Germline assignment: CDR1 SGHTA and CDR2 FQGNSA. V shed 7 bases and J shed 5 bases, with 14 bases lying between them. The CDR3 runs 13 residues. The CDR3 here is CASNNPLGTEAFF. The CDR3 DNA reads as TGTGCCAGCAACAACCCCCTGGGGACTGAAGCTTTCTTT.

CDR3 amino acids: CASSGPGLGADTQYF. CDR3 DNA: TGTGCCAGCAGTGGACCGGGACTAGGGGCAGATACGCAGTATTTT. This chain joins TRBV28 and TRBJ2-3; 8 nucleotides align to TRBD2. V gave up 5 bases and J gave up 4 bases; unmatched junction bases: 8. In germline, CDR1 is MDHEN, CDR2 SYDVKM. This CDR3 has 15 residues.

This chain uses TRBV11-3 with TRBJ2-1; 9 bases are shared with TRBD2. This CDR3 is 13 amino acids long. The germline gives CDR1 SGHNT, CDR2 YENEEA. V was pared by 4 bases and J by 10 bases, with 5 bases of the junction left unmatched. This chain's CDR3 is CASSSIAGVEQFF. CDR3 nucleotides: TGTGCCAGCAGCTCAATAGCGGGAGTCGAGCAGTTCTTC.

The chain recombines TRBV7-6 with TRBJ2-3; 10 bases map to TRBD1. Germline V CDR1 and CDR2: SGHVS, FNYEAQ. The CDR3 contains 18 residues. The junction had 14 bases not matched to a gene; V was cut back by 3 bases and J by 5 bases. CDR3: CASSFFGGRDRGKDTQYF. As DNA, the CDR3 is TGTGCCAGCAGCTTCTTTGGGGGCCGGGACAGGGGTAAAGATACGCAGTATTTT.

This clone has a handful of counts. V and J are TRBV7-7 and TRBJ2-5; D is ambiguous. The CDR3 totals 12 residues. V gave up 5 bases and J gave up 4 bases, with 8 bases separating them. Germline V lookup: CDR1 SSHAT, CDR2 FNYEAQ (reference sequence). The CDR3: CASSPMSETQYF. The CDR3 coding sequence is TGTGCCAGCAGCCCGATGTCAGAGACCCAGTACTTC.

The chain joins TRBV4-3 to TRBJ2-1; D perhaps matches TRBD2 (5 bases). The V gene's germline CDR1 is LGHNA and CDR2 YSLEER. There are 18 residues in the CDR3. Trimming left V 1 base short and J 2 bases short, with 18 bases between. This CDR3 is CASSQAPSFPGAYNEQFF. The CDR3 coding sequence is TGCGCCAGCAGCCAAGCACCTAGCTTTCCAGGAGCCTACAATGAGCAGTTCTTC.

CDR3 bases: TGTGCCAGCAGCCCAACCTACAATGAGCAGTTCTTC. Translating it yields CASSPTYNEQFF. The chain employs TRBV7-2 and TRBJ2-1; D remains ambiguous. Germline V gives CDR1 SGHTA, CDR2 FQGNSA. With 5 bases removed from V and 2 bases from J, the gap between germline ends came to 4 bases. This CDR3 is built from 12 residues.

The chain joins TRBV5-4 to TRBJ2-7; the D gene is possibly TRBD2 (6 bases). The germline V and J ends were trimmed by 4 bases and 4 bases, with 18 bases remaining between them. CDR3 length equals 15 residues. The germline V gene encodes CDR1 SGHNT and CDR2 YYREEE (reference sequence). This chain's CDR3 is CASSPISGGMYEQYF. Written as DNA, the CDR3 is TGTGCCAGCAGCCCGATCTCTGGCGGGATGTACGAGCAGTACTTC. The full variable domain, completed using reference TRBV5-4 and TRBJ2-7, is ETGVTQSPTHLIKTRGQQVTLRCSSQSGHNTVSWYQQALGQGPQFIFQYYREEENGRGNFPPRFSGLQFPNYSSELNVNALELDDSALYLCASSPISGGMYEQYFGPGTRLTVT.

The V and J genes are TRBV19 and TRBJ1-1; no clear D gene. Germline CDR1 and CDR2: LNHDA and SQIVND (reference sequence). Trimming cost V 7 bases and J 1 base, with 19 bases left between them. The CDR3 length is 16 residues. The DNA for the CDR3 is TGTGCCAGTACTAACAATGGCCGGGGAGCGAACACTGAAGCTTTCTTT. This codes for CASTNNGRGANTEAFF.

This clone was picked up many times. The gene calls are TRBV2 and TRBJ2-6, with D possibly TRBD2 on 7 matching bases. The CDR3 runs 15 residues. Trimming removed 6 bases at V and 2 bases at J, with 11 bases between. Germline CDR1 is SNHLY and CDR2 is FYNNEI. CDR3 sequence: CASSLGGAGANVLTF. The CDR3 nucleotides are TGTGCCAGCAGCCTAGGGGGGGCTGGGGCCAACGTCCTGACTTTC.

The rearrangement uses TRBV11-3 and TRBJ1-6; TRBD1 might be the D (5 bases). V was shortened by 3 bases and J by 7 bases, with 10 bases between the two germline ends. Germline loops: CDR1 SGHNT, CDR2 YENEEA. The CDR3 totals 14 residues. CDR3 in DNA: TGTGCCAGCAGCTTCACAGGCCCCAATTCACCCCTCCACTTT. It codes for CASSFTGPNSPLHF.

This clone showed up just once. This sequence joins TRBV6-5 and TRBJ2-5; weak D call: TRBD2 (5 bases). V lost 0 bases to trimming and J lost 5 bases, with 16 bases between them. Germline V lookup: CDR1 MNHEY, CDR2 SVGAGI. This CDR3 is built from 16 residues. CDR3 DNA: TGTGCCAGCAGTTACTCACCGACTACCGCGGCGGAGACCCAGTACTTC. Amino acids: CASSYSPTTAAETQYF.

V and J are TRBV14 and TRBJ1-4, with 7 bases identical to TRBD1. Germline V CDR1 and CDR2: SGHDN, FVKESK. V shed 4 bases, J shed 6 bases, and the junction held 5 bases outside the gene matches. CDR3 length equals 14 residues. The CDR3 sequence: CASSRGGAHEKLFF. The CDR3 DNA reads TGTGCCAGCAGCCGAGGGGGCGCCCATGAAAAACTGTTTTTT.

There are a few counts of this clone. The CDR3 region is CASSSQGQMSEKLFF. The CDR3 DNA sequence: TGCGCCAGCAGCTCCCAGGGACAGATGAGCGAAAAACTGTTTTTT. V usage is TRBV5-1 and J usage is TRBJ1-4, with 7 positions matching TRBD1. The CDR3 totals 15 residues. V lost 3 bases to trimming and J lost 8 bases; unmatched junction nucleotides: 10. From germline, CDR1 is SGHRS and CDR2 YFSETQ.

The CDR3 region has the DNA TGTGCCAGCAGCGTGACTAGCGCTGACGAGACCCAGTACTTC. Translation: CASSVTSADETQYF. The V and J genes are TRBV11-3 and TRBJ2-5; 8 positions agree with TRBD2. The length of the CDR3 is 14 residues. After removal of 5 bases from V and 5 bases from J, the junction contained 7 bases not matched to a gene. The germline CDR1 and CDR2 sequences are SGHNT and YENEEA.

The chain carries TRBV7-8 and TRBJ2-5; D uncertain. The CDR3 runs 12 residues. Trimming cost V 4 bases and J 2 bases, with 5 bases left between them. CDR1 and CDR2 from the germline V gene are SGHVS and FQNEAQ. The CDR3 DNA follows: TGTGCCAGCAGCTACCAGCAAGAGACCCAGTACTTC. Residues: CASSYQQETQYF.

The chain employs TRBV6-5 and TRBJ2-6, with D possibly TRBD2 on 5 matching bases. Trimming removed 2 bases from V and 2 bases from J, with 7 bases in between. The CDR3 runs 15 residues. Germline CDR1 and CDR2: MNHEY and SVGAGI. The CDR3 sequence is CASSYAGPGANVLTF. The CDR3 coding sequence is TGTGCCAGCAGTTACGCGGGCCCTGGGGCCAACGTCCTGACTTTC.